The following is a TCR beta chain sequence with its context. Original handling: Cell counts per sample came from amplifying reference gene primers. Here immunoSEQ multiplex PCR was the method, and the copy in TCRdb shows in-frame clones only, minus some. V and J calls and clone size are those listed in that table; D and trimming were worked out from the DNA. The data hold 240,000 or so clones, with more than 70% observed a single time. Looked up from germline, CDR1 is MNHEY and CDR2 is SVGAGI. CDR3 size: 15 residues. V was pared by 10 bases and J by 7 bases, with 12 bases of the junction left unmatched. The data were obtained in a study of blood T cell repertoires in COVID-19. Study background: Collection of acute and convalescent COVID-19 samples took place in the United States, Italy and Spain. T cells, B-cell-depleted T cells, or PBMCs provided the cDNA or gDNA that served as material.

The origin of this receptor is a woman in her forties who had recovered from COVID-19. The source material was peripheral blood. This rearrangement joins TRBV6-5 to TRBJ2-1; TRBD2 agrees at 11 bases. The CDR3 sequence: CATMLAGGPGNEQFF. CDR3 coding DNA: TGTGCCACCATGTTAGCGGGAGGGCCGGGAAATGAGCAGTTCTTC.